These 14 T cell receptor beta chains share one sample of origin, sequenced in a study of T-cell reconstitution after alpha-beta-depleted transplantation in children. Unique molecular identifiers were built into the TCRbeta library. One entry per CDR3 protein results from TCRdb running MiXCR on the PCR reads. The sample includes hundreds of thousands of distinct CDR3 sequences, under 20% of them seen just once. The sample was PBMCs, mostly from graft donor cells, taken 360 days after TCRalphabeta/CD19-depleted stem cell transplant. The receptors come from a boy younger than two who had a stem cell transplant for Wiskott-Aldrich syndrome, so the T cells may come from the graft donor.

The CDR3 is CASSLRVQGAEGYTF. CDR3 DNA sequence: TGTGCCAGCAGCTTGAGGGTACAGGGGGCGGAAGGCTACACCTTC. The V call is TRBV7-9, the J call TRBJ1-2; 9 nucleotides match TRBD1. V lost 3 bases, J lost 8 bases, and 10 bases stayed unmatched. Germline loops: CDR1 SEHNR, CDR2 FQNEAQ (reference sequence). CDR3 size: 15 residues. Combining the CDR3 with reference TRBV7-9 and TRBJ1-2 gives the whole variable domain DTGVSQNPRHKITKRGQNVTFRCDPISEHNRLYWYRQTLGQGPEFLTYFQNEAQLEKSRLLSDRFSAERPKGSFSTLEIQRTEQGDSAMYLCASSLRVQGAEGYTFGSGTRLTVV.

The chain uses TRBV24-1 and TRBJ2-5; 10 positions agree with TRBD1. The CDR3 runs to 17 residues. Germline lookup yields CDR1 KGHDR and CDR2 SFDVKD. After removal of 4 bases from V and 0 bases from J, the junction contained 7 bases not matched to a gene. The CDR3 DNA follows: TGTGCCACCAGTGACCCCCAGACAGGGGGCCACCAAGAGACCCAGTACTTC. Translated: CATSDPQTGGHQETQYF.

In its sample, this clonotype was seen a few times. CDR3 sequence: CASSDGKAGANVLTF. The CDR3 DNA sequence: TGTGCCAGCAGTGACGGGAAAGCTGGGGCCAACGTCCTGACTTTC. This chain connects TRBV6-4 to TRBJ2-6; no clear D gene. V lost 2 bases and J lost 2, with 7 bases in between. There are 15 residues in the CDR3. The germline V gene encodes CDR1 MRHNA and CDR2 SNTAGT.

This clonotype has only a few counts. The chain links TRBV24-1 to TRBJ2-2, with unresolved D. The CDR3 runs to 16 residues. V was pared by 5 bases and J by 2 bases, with 14 bases between. Germline values: CDR1 KGHDR, CDR2 SFDVKD. CDR3 DNA sequence: TGTGCCACCAGTGCTTGGGCGGAGAGAAACACCGGGGAGCTGTTTTTT. It encodes CATSAWAERNTGELFF.

This clonotype was seen a handful of times. The chain recombines TRBV20-1 with TRBJ2-1, with TRBD1 matching 7 bases. Germline CDR1 DFQATT, CDR2 SNEGSKA (reference sequence). The junction had 14 bases not matched to a gene; V was cut back by 0 bases and J by 9 bases. CDR3 size: 16 residues. CDR3 coding DNA: TGCAGTGCTAGAGATGAGCGGCAGGGGGAGACGGGTGAGCAGTTCTTC. This encodes CSARDERQGETGEQFF.

The CDR3 reads CASSLIGDYYGYTF. The CDR3 DNA reads as TGTGCCAGCAGCTTAATTGGAGACTACTATGGCTACACCTTC. The V and J genes are TRBV7-9 and TRBJ1-2, with D unresolved. The CDR3 length is 14 residues. The V gene's germline CDR1 is SEHNR and CDR2 FQNEAQ (reference sequence). The V end lost 2 bases, the J end lost 3 bases, and 10 bases lay between the germline ends.

This clonotype was found a few times. The chain employs TRBV20-1 and TRBJ2-7, with a possible D match to TRBD2 (6 bases). The germline V gene has CDR1 DFQATT and CDR2 SNEGSKA (reference sequence). Trimming stripped 4 bases from V and 2 bases from J, with 15 bases between. The CDR3 runs 14 residues. DNA for the CDR3: TGCAGTGCTAAGGGGTTGCGGGGAACCTACGAGCAGTACTTC. Amino acid sequence: CSAKGLRGTYEQYF.

The J gene is TRBJ2-1, the V gene TRBV7-9, with 7 nucleotides matching TRBD2. Per the germline V gene, CDR1 is SEHNR and CDR2 is FQNEAQ (reference sequence). The junction had 5 bases not matched to a gene; V was cut back by 1 base and J by 5 bases. There are 15 residues in the CDR3. CDR3: CASSLVGLGNNEQFF. CDR3 bases: TGTGCCAGCAGCTTAGTCGGACTAGGCAACAATGAGCAGTTCTTC.

This clonotype was seen a handful of times. V gene TRBV7-9 combines with J gene TRBJ2-5; 10 bases align to TRBD2. V lost 4 bases to trimming and J lost 5 bases; unmatched junction nucleotides: 10. The CDR3 contains 16 residues. Germline V gene lookup returns CDR1 SEHNR and CDR2 FQNEAQ (reference sequence). CDR3 loop: CASSYPGLATGETQYF. DNA of the CDR3: TGTGCCAGCAGCTATCCGGGACTAGCGACGGGTGAGACCCAGTACTTC.

The V and J genes are TRBV10-3 and TRBJ2-3, with D perhaps matching TRBD1 (5 bases). The CDR3 loop spans 15 amino acids. CDR1 is ENHRY, CDR2 SYGVKD, per germline. Trimming left V 10 bases short and J 1 base short, with 18 bases between. CDR3 in amino acids: CATKLRDGGTDTQYF. The CDR3 bases are TGTGCCACCAAACTCAGGGATGGGGGCACAGATACGCAGTATTTT.

This clonotype was seen a few times. This chain links TRBV10-3 with TRBJ2-1, with TRBD1 matching 9 bases. Germline V gene sequence: CDR1 ENHRY, CDR2 SYGVKD. There are 15 residues in the CDR3. V gave up 7 bases and J gave up 3 bases; unmatched junction bases: 7. The CDR3 spells CAITKDRGGYNEQFF. The CDR3 region has the DNA TGTGCCATCACTAAGGACAGGGGAGGCTACAATGAGCAGTTCTTC.

This clonotype has only a few counts. The V call is TRBV12-3 or TRBV12-4, the J call TRBJ2-3; 9 nucleotides align to TRBD2. This CDR3 is 16 amino acids long. V was clipped by 4 bases and J by 3 bases; unmatched bases: 8. Here the CDR3 reads CASSSRGGVATDTQYF. Here the CDR3 DNA reads TGTGCCAGCAGTTCCCGCGGGGGGGTTGCTACAGATACGCAGTATTTT.

This clonotype was detected only a few times. The chain has TRBV5-1 and TRBJ2-5; D gene ambiguous. Germline V gene lookup returns CDR1 SGHRS and CDR2 YFSETQ. Between the trimmed V and J ends, which lost 0 bases and 7 bases, there was a span of 7 bases. The CDR3 is 12 residues long. CDR3 protein: CASSLEAGTQYF. In DNA, the CDR3 is TGCGCCAGCAGCTTGGAAGCTGGGACCCAGTACTTC.

The chain employs TRBV5-1 and TRBJ2-1; D unclear. Germline assignment: CDR1 SGHRS and CDR2 YFSETQ. V lost 0 bases to trimming and J lost 2 bases, with 9 bases between them. There are 15 residues in the CDR3. CDR3 nucleotides: TGCGCCAGCAGCTTGGGGCCTAGACCCTACAATGAGCAGTTCTTC. Its protein is CASSLGPRPYNEQFF.